A single T cell receptor (beta chain) is shown here with its context. This record belongs to a study of immune characterization of retroperitoneal liposarcoma. TCRdb analysed the PCR reads with MiXCR anew, one entry per CDR3 protein. The sample carries some 1,700 distinct CDR3 sequences, around 48% recorded once. Sequencing used tumor tissue. The receptor was derived from a female donor with retroperitoneal liposarcoma.

CDR3: CATSDLPTLAGKNEQFF. DNA of the CDR3: TGTGCCACCAGTGATTTACCGACTCTAGCGGGAAAAAATGAGCAGTTCTTC. J is TRBJ2-5 and V is TRBV24-1, with 9 bases that match TRBD2. Gene TRBJ2-1 matches the end of the DNA better, so the J call may be wrong. CDR3 length: 17 residues. Germline V gene sequence: CDR1 KGHDR, CDR2 SFDVKD.